This passage covers 9 T cell receptor beta chains from one sample sequenced in a study of cytomegalovirus exposure and HLA in healthy donors. The PCR employed 60 Vbeta primers together with 13 Jbeta primers. Measured with immunoSEQ multiplex PCR; TCRdb has only the in-frame clones, and not every one. The repertoire holds 150,000 to 200,000 clones, with roughly 80% as singletons. The specimen was PBMCs. These receptors originate from a woman between 18 and 29 years old in good health and CMV-seronegative.

The chain is built from TRBV5-6 and TRBJ2-3, with 13 bases aligning to TRBD2. V shed 3 bases and J 8 bases; nucleotides not matched to a gene: 9. This CDR3 has 16 amino acids. Germline lookup yields CDR1 SGHDT and CDR2 YYEEEE. This CDR3 reads CASSSRTSGSSPTQYF. The CDR3 DNA reads as TGTGCCAGCAGCTCTCGGACTAGCGGGAGTTCCCCTACGCAGTATTTT.

The chain carries TRBV4-3 and TRBJ1-1; 7 bases are a match to TRBD1. This CDR3 has 16 amino acids. The germline CDR1 and CDR2 sequences are LGHNA and YSLEER. Germline trimming cut 0 bases from V and 4 bases from J; bases unmatched to any gene: 8. The DNA of the CDR3 is TGCGCCAGCAGCCAAGATCATGGACAGGTAGGCACTGAAGCTTTCTTT. It codes for CASSQDHGQVGTEAFF.

The chain carries TRBV7-6 and TRBJ2-3; 14 positions match TRBD2. Germline trimming cut 5 bases from V and 6 bases from J; bases unmatched to any gene: 4. The CDR3 extends over 15 amino acids. Germline V lookup: CDR1 SGHVS, CDR2 FNYEAQ. The CDR3 nucleotides are TGTGCCAGCAGCCTGACTAGCGGGAGGGTCGATACGCAGTATTTT. Its protein is CASSLTSGRVDTQYF.

V gene TRBV2 combines with J gene TRBJ1-2; 11 bases match TRBD1. CDR1 and CDR2 from the germline V gene are SNHLY and FYNNEI. V gave up 6 bases and J gave up 5 bases; unmatched junction bases: 11. This CDR3 comprises 16 residues. The CDR3 loop reads CASSPWTGGPRYGYTF. DNA for the CDR3: TGTGCCAGCAGCCCATGGACAGGGGGCCCTCGGTATGGCTACACCTTC.

The chain is built from TRBV6-6 and TRBJ1-6, with 7 bases lining up with TRBD1. Per the germline V gene, CDR1 is MNHNY and CDR2 is SVGAGI (reference sequence). The ends lost 10 bases at V and 9 bases at J; junction bases unmatched: 9. This CDR3 contains 13 residues. CDR3 amino acids: CATCDRESSPLHF. The CDR3 DNA sequence: TGTGCCACCTGTGACAGGGAAAGTTCACCCCTCCACTTT.

The chain links TRBV9 to TRBJ1-2; D possibly corresponds to TRBD1 (6 bases). V lost 3 bases to trimming and J lost 8 bases, with 14 bases between them. Germline V gene lookup returns CDR1 SGDLS and CDR2 YYNGEE. The CDR3 has 13 amino acids. The chain's CDR3 is CASSANRDRGYTF. In nucleotides, the CDR3 is TGTGCCAGCAGCGCTAACAGGGACCGGGGCTACACCTTC.

This sequence joins TRBV5-6 and TRBJ2-2; D is uncertain. V was shortened by 0 bases and J by 5 bases, with 8 bases between the two germline ends. This CDR3 has 14 residues. The germline V gene encodes CDR1 SGHDT and CDR2 YYEEEE. CDR3 DNA: TGTGCCAGCAGCTTGGTTTCCGCGACCGGGGAGCTGTTTTTT. It yields the protein CASSLVSATGELFF.

This chain connects TRBV5-3 to TRBJ2-7; TRBD2 agrees at 9 bases. TRBV5-3 is an ORF; its function is uncertain. The CDR3 contains 14 residues. The V segment lost 4 bases and the J segment 7 bases; nucleotides outside the gene matches: 9. The CDR3 region is CARSLGLAHSEQYV. DNA for the CDR3: TGTGCCAGAAGCCTGGGACTAGCACACAGTGAGCAGTACGTC.

This chain joins TRBV30 and TRBJ2-5; TRBD2 is a possible D gene (5 bases). Germline CDR1 is GTSNPN and CDR2 is SVGIG (reference sequence). Deletions cut 4 bases from V and 5 bases from J, with 17 bases between. The CDR3 is 14 residues long. The CDR3 DNA follows: TGTGCCTGGATTAGTAGCGCTTGGCCCGAGACCCAGTACTTC. Its translation is CAWISSAWPETQYF.